This is a list of T cell receptor beta chains from one sample in a study of beta chain features in type 1 diabetes. Sequenced by immunoSEQ multiplex PCR; TCRdb stores in-frame clones only, minus some. The sample records nearly 700,000 clones, roughly 12% being singletons. Input material: naive CD4+ T cells from blood. These receptor sequences come from a man younger than 35 with type 1 diabetes. The CDR3 runs from the conserved cysteine through the conserved F or W. D genes are given only for firm matches. The size of a clone is reported for some rows only, either as once, few or many, or as a class for expanded clones.

abundance	v_gene	d_gene	j_gene	CDR3nt	CDR3aa
NA	TRBV4-1	NA	TRBJ1-6	TGCGCCAGCAGCCAGTCTCTCAGGGGTGGATATGAGAATTCACCCCTCCACTTT	CASSQSLRGGYENSPLHF
few	TRBV7-6	NA	TRBJ2-2	TGTGCCAGCAGCTTATCCCCGGACAGGAACACCGGGGAGCTGTTTTTT	CASSLSPDRNTGELFF
NA	TRBV6-4	NA	TRBJ2-1	TGTGCCAGCAGTCACCTAGATGAGCAGTTCTTC	CASSHLDEQFF
few	TRBV9	NA	TRBJ2-7	TGTGCCAGCAGCGCCAAGACCCGGGACCTCGAAACCTCCGAGCAGTACTTC	CASSAKTRDLETSEQYF
few	TRBV6-5	TRBD1	TRBJ1-3	TGTGCCAGCAAACTCCGGGACAGTGGAAACACCATATATTTT	CASKLRDSGNTIYF
NA	TRBV27	NA	TRBJ1-2	TGTGCCTCTAGGGGGGATCTCTATGGCTACACCTTC	CASRGDLYGYTF
NA	TRBV4-2	TRBD1	TRBJ1-1	TGTGCCAGCAGCCAGAAGACAGGGGAAGCTTTCTTT	CASSQKTGEAFF
NA	TRBV6-4	NA	TRBJ2-3	TGTGCCAGCAGTCCTACAGGGACAGATACGCAGTATTTT	CASSPTGTDTQYF
few	TRBV30	TRBD1	TRBJ2-5	TGTGCCTGGAGTGTCGACAGGGGGCGAGAGACCCAGTACTTC	CAWSVDRGRETQYF
NA	TRBV9	NA	TRBJ2-7	TGTGCCAGCAGCGGCGAGGACACCTTCTACGAGCAGTACTTC	CASSGEDTFYEQYF
NA	TRBV13	NA	TRBJ2-3	TGTGCCAGCCGCAAGGGGGGAAGCACAGATACGCAGTATTTT	CASRKGGSTDTQYF
NA	TRBV7-9	TRBD2	TRBJ2-7	TGTGCCAGCAGCCTCAGCGGGGGCGCCCCCTACGAGCAGTACTTC	CASSLSGGAPYEQYF
NA	TRBV30	NA	TRBJ2-4	TGTGCCTGCCAGGGGGTGGAGGGTAACATTCAGTACTTC	CACQGVEGNIQYF
NA	TRBV5-1	NA	TRBJ1-3	TGCGCCAGCACAGAAGGGGGTCATGGAAACACCATATATTTT	CASTEGGHGNTIYF
NA	TRBV7-9	NA	TRBJ1-4	TGTGCCAGCAGCCCCTACCCAATCGGCCCTAATGAAAAACTGTTTTTT	CASSPYPIGPNEKLFF
NA	TRBV4-1	NA	TRBJ2-7	TGCGCCAGCAGCCAAGAATACCTCTACGAGCAGTACTTC	CASSQEYLYEQYF
NA	TRBV7-2	NA	TRBJ2-7	TGTGCCAGCAGCCTGGGACGGAACTACGAGCAGTACTTC	CASSLGRNYEQYF